A single sample gave rise to the 8 T cell receptor beta chains below, sequenced in a study of T cell responses to AZD1222 COVID-19 vaccine. TCRdb's table, derived via immunoSEQ multiplex PCR, lists solely in-frame clones and lacks some. The repertoire includes roughly 200,000 clones, around 94% of them detected once, and 1% to 1.5% sits in the top ten. Here the sequenced sample was peripheral blood, taken on day 0 of AZD1222 vaccination. These receptors were obtained from an adult in good health.

The rearrangement uses TRBV11-2 and TRBJ2-5; 7 bases map to TRBD2. Trimming at V came to 5 bases and at J to 4 bases, leaving 13 bases not matched to a gene. CDR1 and CDR2 from the germline V gene are SGHAT and FQNNGV. This CDR3 contains 16 residues. As DNA, the CDR3 is TGTGCCAGCAGCAACCCGGGTGACACGGGGGGAGAGACCCAGTACTTC. Translated, it gives CASSNPGDTGGETQYF.

The rearrangement joins TRBV6-5 to TRBJ1-2; unclear D gene. The CDR3 extends over 13 amino acids. V lost 4 bases to trimming and J lost 8 bases, with 14 bases between them. The V gene's germline CDR1 is MNHEY and CDR2 SVGAGI. The CDR3 DNA is TGTGCCAGCAGTTCAACACCCGTCGGAGGCTACACCTTC. Amino acid sequence: CASSSTPVGGYTF.

The chain has TRBV27 and TRBJ2-1; TRBD2 agrees at 8 bases. CDR3 size: 15 residues. V lost 5 bases, J lost 10 bases, and 13 bases stayed unmatched. Germline V gene lookup returns CDR1 MNHEY and CDR2 SMNVEV (reference sequence). This CDR3 is CASSKTTGGSREQFF. The CDR3 coding sequence is TGTGCCAGCAGTAAAACAACGGGGGGGAGTAGGGAGCAGTTCTTC.

V gene TRBV7-3 combines with J gene TRBJ2-1, with 13 bases that match TRBD2. This CDR3 comprises 16 residues. CDR1 and CDR2 (germline): SGHTA, FQGTGA. The V segment lost 4 bases and the J segment 6 bases; nucleotides outside the gene matches: 6. CDR3 sequence reads: CASSSKTSGGRNEQFF. In nucleotides, the CDR3 is TGTGCCAGCAGCTCCAAGACTAGCGGGGGGCGCAATGAGCAGTTCTTC.

The V and J genes are TRBV29-1 and TRBJ2-3; D remains ambiguous. This CDR3 has 11 amino acids. Trimming shortened V by 7 bases and J by 6 bases, and 11 bases separated the two germline ends. The V gene's germline CDR1 is SQVTM and CDR2 ANQGSEA. The CDR3: CSDRRSDTQYF. The CDR3 region has the DNA TGCAGCGACCGCAGGTCGGATACGCAGTATTTT.

The chain links TRBV24-1 to TRBJ2-3, with a weak D call TRBD2 (5 bases). Trimming stripped 3 bases from V and 0 bases from J, with 12 bases between. The CDR3 consists of 16 residues. Germline CDR1 reads KGHDR; CDR2 reads SFDVKD. Here the CDR3 reads CATSDATRTSTDTQYF. In nucleotides, the CDR3 is TGTGCCACCAGTGATGCCACGAGGACTAGCACAGATACGCAGTATTTT.

The count of this clone is one. CDR3 sequence: CASSQNTEAFF. CDR3 bases: TGTGCCAGCAGCCAGAACACTGAAGCTTTCTTT. This chain joins TRBV7-2 and TRBJ1-1; D is undetermined. Germline loops: CDR1 SGHTA, CDR2 FQGNSA. Trimming cost V 5 bases and J 1 base, with 2 bases left between them. The CDR3 runs 11 residues.

The genes are TRBV28 and TRBJ2-5; TRBD2 is a possible D gene (5 bases). Germline V gene sequence: CDR1 MDHEN, CDR2 SYDVKM. The CDR3 runs 11 residues. V lost 6 bases and J 7 bases, leaving 9 bases between the germline ends. CDR3 coding DNA: TGTGCCAGCAGCGAGGGCTTGACCCAGTACTTC. Translated: CASSEGLTQYF.